This TCR beta chain was captured in a study of blood T cell repertoires in COVID-19. Overall study context: The samples span acute and convalescent COVID-19 from the United States, Italy and Spain. Sample material is recorded as cDNA or gDNA derived from T cells, B-cell-depleted T cells, or PBMCs.

Per the original methods: Amplification of reference gene primers provided the estimated nucleated cell counts. Some clones are missing from TCRdb's copy, which holds only in-frame ones; the method was immunoSEQ multiplex PCR. V and J calls and clone size follow that table, whereas D and trimming were derived from the DNA. The sample lists roughly 53,000 clones, roughly nine tenths occurring once. The length of the CDR3 is 15 residues. V shed 6 bases, J shed 5 bases, and the junction held 13 bases outside the gene matches. Looked up from germline, CDR1 is MNHEY and CDR2 is SVGAGI. The chain joins TRBV6-5 to TRBJ2-7, with 7 bases aligning to TRBD1. Sequencing was carried out using peripheral blood. The sequence was obtained from a man aged 60-69 years with acute or convalescent COVID-19. The CDR3: CASRDPGQPVDEQYF. As DNA, the CDR3 is TGTGCCAGCAGGGATCCGGGACAGCCGGTGGACGAGCAGTACTTC.